The 18 T cell receptor beta chains below come from one sample, sequenced in a study of T cells after yellow fever vaccination. TCRdb re-derived calls from the 5' RACE reads in MiXCR, one entry per CDR3 protein. Of some 300,000 distinct CDR3 sequences in the sample, 3.6% are singletons; the top ten hold 20% to 30%. The sample here was PBMCs, taken on the day of the yellow fever booster vaccination. The source is a man aged 18 to 30 who received the YFV17D yellow fever vaccine.

This rearrangement joins TRBV30 to TRBJ1-2, with TRBD1 as a possible D gene (6 bases). The V and J ends lost 3 bases and 7 bases respectively, with 9 bases between them. This CDR3 contains 11 residues. Germline V CDR1 and CDR2: GTSNPN, SVGIG (reference sequence). The CDR3 DNA sequence: TGTGCCTGGAGACAGGGTGGTGGCTACACCTTC. Encoded protein: CAWRQGGGYTF.

This chain joins TRBV5-1 and TRBJ1-6, with D perhaps TRBD1 (6 bases). V gave up 4 bases and J gave up 7 bases, with 15 bases separating them. The CDR3 consists of 15 residues. Looked up from germline, CDR1 is SGHRS and CDR2 is YFSETQ. CDR3 nucleotides: TGCGCCAGCAGCCCGGGGGGGCATAACAATTCACCCCTCCACTTT. Protein sequence: CASSPGGHNNSPLHF.

This rearrangement joins TRBV4-1 to TRBJ2-2; tentatively, D is TRBD2 (6 bases). Germline assignment: CDR1 MGHRA and CDR2 YSYEKL. This CDR3 is 15 amino acids long. The ends were cut back, 5 bases at V and 4 bases at J, with 14 bases in the middle. The CDR3 reads CASSLTGTPTGELFF. CDR3 sequence (DNA): TGCGCCAGCAGCTTGACCGGGACTCCCACCGGGGAGCTGTTTTTT.

The table lists this clonotype with many counts. This chain uses TRBV4-3 with TRBJ2-7; no clear D gene. With 1 base removed from V and 5 bases from J, the gap between germline ends came to 15 bases. Germline-derived CDR1 and CDR2 are LGHNA and YSLEER. This CDR3 has 15 residues. CDR3 in DNA: TGCGCCAGCAGCCAAGTCCCAGGCCCCCCAAACGAGCAGTACTTC. Translation: CASSQVPGPPNEQYF.

This clonotype was found many times. The chain combines TRBV7-2 with TRBJ2-2; D is unresolved. Germline CDR1 SGHTA, CDR2 FQGNSA. The CDR3 has 13 residues. Trimming cost V 5 bases and J 4 bases, with 8 bases left between them. The CDR3 DNA is TGTGCCAGCAGCCCTCGACCCACCGGGGAGCTGTTTTTT. Amino acids: CASSPRPTGELFF.

This clonotype turned up a few times. This rearrangement joins TRBV30 to TRBJ2-1; TRBD2 matches at 8 bases. This CDR3 comprises 14 residues. V was pared by 5 bases and J by 8 bases, with 11 bases of the junction left unmatched. Germline V gives CDR1 GTSNPN, CDR2 SVGIG (reference sequence). DNA for the CDR3: TGTGCCTGGGCCCTGGGAGCGGGGGTCGATGAGCAGTTCTTC. Protein sequence: CAWALGAGVDEQFF.

The V call is TRBV20-1, the J call TRBJ2-2; a possible D gene is TRBD2 (5 bases). The CDR3 contains 15 residues. Germline values: CDR1 DFQATT, CDR2 SNEGSKA (reference sequence). Trimming took 0 bases from V and 0 from J, leaving 8 bases between them. The CDR3, as DNA: TGCAGTGCTAGAGATACCGGGACGAACACCGGGGAGCTGTTTTTT. It codes for CSARDTGTNTGELFF.

This sequence joins TRBV20-1 and TRBJ2-7; TRBD2 is a possible D gene (6 bases). Germline V CDR1 and CDR2: DFQATT, SNEGSKA (reference sequence). This CDR3 comprises 16 residues. V lost 0 bases, J lost 4 bases, and 19 bases lay in between. CDR3 sequence: CSARDQGRRAGYEQYF. In DNA form, the CDR3 reads TGCAGTGCTAGAGATCAAGGGCGCAGGGCGGGATACGAGCAGTACTTC.

At least ten counts were recorded for this clonotype. The chain combines TRBV9 with TRBJ2-3, with 8 bases aligning to TRBD1. The trim removed 0 bases at V and 5 bases at J, leaving 8 bases unmatched. CDR3 length: 16 residues. Germline assignment: CDR1 SGDLS and CDR2 YYNGEE. Here the CDR3 reads CASSVGSQGAGDTQYF. Written as DNA, the CDR3 is TGTGCCAGCAGCGTAGGTAGCCAGGGGGCGGGAGATACGCAGTATTTT.

This clonotype was counted only a few times. This sequence joins TRBV3-1 and TRBJ2-2, with a weak D call TRBD1 (5 bases). The CDR3 loop spans 14 amino acids. Germline CDR1 LGHDT, CDR2 YNNKEL (reference sequence). Trimming removed 0 bases from V and 4 bases from J, with 6 bases in between. CDR3 sequence (DNA): TGTGCCAGCAGCCAAGACAGGGCCACCGGGGAGCTGTTTTTT. This sequence encodes CASSQDRATGELFF.

This clonotype occurred many times. The chain links TRBV20-1 to TRBJ1-6, with 8 bases fitting TRBD1. The V segment lost 6 bases and the J segment 3 bases; nucleotides outside the gene matches: 7. In germline, CDR1 is DFQATT, CDR2 SNEGSKA (reference sequence). The CDR3 spans 15 residues. CDR3 nucleotide sequence: TGCAGTGCGAACCGGGACAGGAACTATAATTCACCCCTCCACTTT. Protein: CSANRDRNYNSPLHF.

The table lists this clonotype with many counts. This rearrangement joins TRBV12-3 or TRBV12-4 to TRBJ2-5; 8 nucleotides match TRBD1. The CDR3 length is 13 residues. V lost 6 bases and J lost 5; bases outside the gene matches: 5. In nucleotides, the CDR3 is TGTGCCAGCAGGATGACAGGGGCGGAGACCCAGTACTTC. Translating gives CASRMTGAETQYF.

This clonotype was seen at least ten times. The chain uses TRBV27 and TRBJ1-6; D perhaps matches TRBD1 (5 bases). CDR1 and CDR2 (germline): MNHEY, SMNVEV (reference sequence). The V end was cut by 8 bases, the J end by 14 bases, with 13 bases between. The CDR3 length is 11 residues. This chain's CDR3 is CASLGGGSLHF. The CDR3 nucleotides read TGTGCCAGCCTCGGGGGGGGATCCCTCCACTTT.

This clonotype occurred many times. This sequence joins TRBV7-9 and TRBJ2-2; D gene uncertain. The germline CDR1 and CDR2 sequences are SEHNR and FQNEAQ (reference sequence). Trimming stripped 4 bases from V and 4 bases from J, with 16 bases between. This CDR3 has 16 amino acids. The CDR3 DNA is TGTGCCAGCAGCTCTGTAGTGGGTAAACGCACCGGGGAGCTGTTTTTT. Translating it yields CASSSVVGKRTGELFF.

The table lists this clonotype with many counts. This chain links TRBV7-6 with TRBJ1-4; weak D call: TRBD1 (5 bases). Trimming left V 10 bases short and J 3 bases short, with 18 bases between. The CDR3 covers 15 residues. The germline V gene has CDR1 SGHVS and CDR2 FNYEAQ. CDR3: CATSGTVDPNEKLFF. Written as DNA, the CDR3 is TGTGCCACGAGCGGGACGGTAGATCCTAATGAAAAACTGTTTTTT.

Ten or more counts support this clonotype. This rearrangement joins TRBV12-3 or TRBV12-4 to TRBJ1-5; D is unresolved. The length of the CDR3 is 14 residues. The ends were cut back, 7 bases at V and 0 bases at J, with 10 bases in the middle. The CDR3, as DNA: TGTGCCAGCACGGCCGTGAATAGCAATCAGCCCCAGCATTTT. Protein product: CASTAVNSNQPQHF.

The DNA of the CDR3 is TGTGCCAGCAGTCCCCGGGGGGCCCAAGAGACCCAGTACTTC. Translation gives CASSPRGAQETQYF. This chain uses TRBV25-1 with TRBJ2-5; the D gene is possibly TRBD2 (7 bases). The CDR3 consists of 14 residues. V lost 5 bases and J 1 base, leaving 11 bases between the germline ends. Germline assignment: CDR1 MGHDK and CDR2 SYGVNS.

This clonotype was seen a few times. V and J are TRBV4-1 and TRBJ2-1; possible D gene TRBD2, 6 bases. Germline V lookup: CDR1 MGHRA, CDR2 YSYEKL. Trimming shortened V by 0 bases and J by 0 bases, and 12 bases separated the two germline ends. The length of the CDR3 is 17 residues. The CDR3 spells CASSQDGAGLSYNEQFF. The DNA of the CDR3 is TGCGCCAGCAGCCAAGATGGGGCGGGGCTCTCCTACAATGAGCAGTTCTTC.